Listed here is a single T cell receptor (beta chain). Enrolled during active infection, Seattle patients were then followed longitudinally. As handled by the study authors: Using reference gene primer amplification, nucleated cell counts were estimated. Sequencing was performed with immunoSEQ multiplex PCR; in TCRdb, only in-frame clones are kept and a portion is missing. V and J calls and clone size are as listed in that table; D and trimming were resolved from the DNA. The data hold 150,000 to 180,000 clones, with approximately 80% observed a single time. The sample originates from a study of blood T cell repertoires in COVID-19. The overall study: The samples span acute and convalescent COVID-19 from the United States, Italy and Spain. Sample material is recorded as cDNA or gDNA derived from T cells, B-cell-depleted T cells, or PBMCs.

V trimming: 6 bases; J trimming: 5 bases; junction bases outside the gene matches: 3. This CDR3 region has 13 residues. The germline V gene has CDR1 LGHDT and CDR2 YNNKEL (reference sequence). The gene calls are TRBV3-1 (or the pseudogene TRBV3-2) and TRBJ1-1; 10 positions agree with TRBD1. Material: peripheral blood. This sequence originates from a woman aged 55-69 years with COVID-19, enrolled during active disease. The CDR3 region has the DNA TGTGCCAGCAGTGACAGGGGGCGGACTGAAGCTTTCTTT. Its protein is CASSDRGRTEAFF.